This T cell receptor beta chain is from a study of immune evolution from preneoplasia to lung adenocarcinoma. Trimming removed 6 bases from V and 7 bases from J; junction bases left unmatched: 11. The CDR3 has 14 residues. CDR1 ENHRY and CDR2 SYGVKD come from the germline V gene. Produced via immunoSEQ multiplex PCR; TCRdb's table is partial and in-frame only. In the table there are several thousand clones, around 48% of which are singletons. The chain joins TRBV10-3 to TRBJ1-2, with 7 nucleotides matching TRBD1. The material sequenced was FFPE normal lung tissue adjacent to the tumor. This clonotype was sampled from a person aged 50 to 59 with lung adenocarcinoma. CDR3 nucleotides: TGTGCCATCAGAGCCGGGACAGAGCAGTCTGGCTACACCTTC. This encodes CAIRAGTEQSGYTF.